This entry is about one TCR beta chain. Its antigen remains unidentified. These data come from a study of cytomegalovirus exposure and HLA in healthy donors. Whole-study findings and limits: With later analysis, a missense DCLRE1C variant became linked to TCR beta V- and J-gene trimming. As a later analysis revealed, the rate of TCR association differed by HLA locus, with DRB1 most and HLA-C fewest. Reported findings show TCR beta sequences accurately forecast HLA-A and HLA-B alleles in most subjects.

Primers included in the PCR were 60 Vbeta and 13 Jbeta primers. TCRdb's copy holds only in-frame clones and misses some; the assay was immunoSEQ multiplex PCR. The data show about 180,000 clones, about 72% seen once. Not recorded for this donor was the CMV serostatus. CDR3 length: 14 residues. The germline V and J ends were trimmed by 7 bases and 4 bases, with 15 bases remaining between them. Germline CDR1 reads SGHNT; CDR2 reads YYREEE (reference sequence). The chain employs TRBV5-4 and TRBJ2-1; TRBD1 is a possible D gene (6 bases). The sequence derives from a human donor in good health. Sequencing was done on a sample of PBMCs. In DNA, the CDR3 is TGTGCCAGCTCCGACAGGCGGAAATACAATGAGCAGTTCTTC. Amino acid sequence: CASSDRRKYNEQFF.